The 2 T cell receptor beta chains below all came from one sample that was sequenced in a study of cytomegalovirus exposure and HLA in healthy donors. Sequencing used immunoSEQ multiplex PCR; TCRdb keeps in-frame clones, though not all of them. This sample carries about 76,000 clones, about 93% of them seen once, and the ten largest clones take about 0.63%. Sequenced sample: PBMCs. These TCRs come from a woman aged 18 to 35 in good health and CMV-seronegative.

The chain uses TRBV6-6 and TRBJ2-7; a possible D gene is TRBD1 (5 bases). Germline assignment: CDR1 MNHNY and CDR2 SVGAGI (reference sequence). V dropped 7 bases and J dropped 1 base, with 20 bases sitting between them. The CDR3 sequence is 16 residues long. In DNA, the CDR3 is TGTGCCAGCACCCCATCTTCAGGGATATCGTCCTACGAGCAGTACTTC. Translated: CASTPSSGISSYEQYF.

The chain links TRBV29-1 to TRBJ1-2, with TRBD1 as a possible D gene (6 bases). The CDR3 is 13 residues long. Germline assignment: CDR1 SQVTM and CDR2 ANQGSEA. Trimming pared 6 bases from V and 0 bases from J, leaving 11 bases between. Here the CDR3 reads CSVQRGTNYGYTF. In nucleotides, the CDR3 is TGCAGCGTCCAAAGGGGGACTAACTATGGCTACACCTTC.